Only one count was recorded for the clone carrying this T cell receptor (beta chain). While infection was still active, Seattle patients were enrolled and then followed longitudinally. The sample is drawn from a study of blood T cell repertoires in COVID-19. Study details: Collection of acute and convalescent COVID-19 samples took place in the United States, Italy and Spain. From T cells, B-cell-depleted T cells, or PBMCs came the material, which was cDNA or gDNA.

Between the trimmed V and J ends, which lost 2 bases and 1 base, there was a span of 14 bases. Germline V gives CDR1 SGHAT, CDR2 FQDESV (reference sequence). The CDR3 consists of 16 residues. Methods used by the authors: Using reference gene primer amplification, nucleated cell counts were estimated. Produced via immunoSEQ multiplex PCR; TCRdb's table is partial and in-frame only. The D gene and trimming were derived from the DNA, and the V and J assignments and clone size from that table. The table shows approximately 97,000 clones, with 70% to 90% occurring only once. The TCR sequence derives from a man aged 50 or older with COVID-19, enrolled during active disease. This sequence joins TRBV11-1 and TRBJ1-2, with unresolved D. What was sequenced was peripheral blood. The CDR3 DNA sequence: TGTGCCAGCAGCTTAAGGAGGACGGATGTTAACTATGGCTACACCTTC. The encoded protein is CASSLRRTDVNYGYTF.